This paragraph reports one T cell receptor beta chain. No antigen is known for it. In the authors' methods: ImmunoSEQ junction-only sequences lacked quality scores, so their filtering differed. Sequencing was performed with immunoSEQ multiplex PCR; in TCRdb, only in-frame clones are kept and a portion is missing. V, J and clone size are those of that table, while D and trimming were read from the DNA. Of hundreds of thousands of clones listed, 92% were seen once; the top ten hold 24%. Positive CCR7 selection of CD45RO-negative cells yielded the naive CD8 cells, and terminally differentiated effector memory CD45RA+ cells were excluded. This entry belongs to a study of shared clonotypes between healthy human individuals. About the research overall: Each donor's CD8 memory used one plate, CD8 naive two, each CD4 subset three.

General study results and limits: Relative to clonotypes present in all four donors, those not shared had lower generation probabilities.

The material sequenced was naive CD8+ T cells sorted from blood. The clonotype was recovered from a man aged 25-40 years in good health.

The CDR3 sequence: CASSLDLGVNTEAFF. CDR3 in DNA: TGTGCCAGCAGCTTAGATTTGGGTGTGAACACTGAAGCTTTCTTT. The V call is TRBV7-9, the J call TRBJ1-1, with D uncertain. Germline V gene data show CDR1 as SEHNR and CDR2 as FQNEAQ (reference sequence). V shed 1 base and J shed 0 bases, with 9 bases lying between them. This CDR3 contains 15 residues.